The present TCR beta chain was sequenced within a study of T cells expressing NK-cell markers. As for the study in general: It was sorted CD3+CD56+NKG2C+, CD3+CD56+NKG2C- and CD3+CD56-NKG2C+ T cells that supplied the TCR beta repertoires. The study sequenced eight donors, seven HCMV-seropositive and one seronegative.

TCRdb reprocessed the 5' RACE reads; each CDR3 protein has one entry and no DNA is given. The table for this sample gives roughly 450,000 distinct CDR3 sequences. This CDR3 region has 15 residues. The germline V gene has CDR1 LGHDT and CDR2 YNNKEL (reference sequence). This sequence joins TRBV3-1 and TRBJ1-2; as DNA is missing, the TRBD1 call by TCRdb cannot be tested. The receptor was derived from a woman aged 45-65 years in good health. Source material: blood T cells: a sorted CD56 or NKG2C T cell subset, CD4+ or CD8+ T cells, or bulk PBMC T cells (not recorded which). CDR3 sequence: CASSQDPIRADGYTF.